These T cell receptor beta chains were read from a single sample in a study of blood T cell repertoires in COVID-19. Assay: immunoSEQ multiplex PCR; the TCRdb copy retains only in-frame clones and omits some. The table has roughly 100,000 clones, 84% seen once. The specimen was peripheral blood. These receptors were collected from a man between 35 and 55 years old with active or convalescent COVID-19. The conserved cysteine and the conserved F or W are not part of the CDR3 here. Each record gives: J gene, clone size, V gene, CDR3 protein. Only part of the rows carry a size: once, few, many, or a class if the clone is expanded.

j_call: TRBJ2-3
clone_size: -
v_call: TRBV11-3
cdr3_aa: ASSLGGTSTTADTQY

j_call: TRBJ2-1
clone_size: few
v_call: TRBV21-1
cdr3_aa: ASSKERGVDSYNEQF

j_call: TRBJ2-2
clone_size: once
v_call: TRBV9
cdr3_aa: ASSLIPGQSGLTGELF

j_call: TRBJ1-3
clone_size: -
v_call: TRBV6-5
cdr3_aa: ASSYSSGSGNTIY

j_call: TRBJ2-1
clone_size: -
v_call: TRBV20-1
cdr3_aa: SARAWQGINNEQF

j_call: TRBJ1-1
clone_size: -
v_call: TRBV29-1
cdr3_aa: SVEQLTEAF

j_call: TRBJ1-2
clone_size: -
v_call: TRBV14
cdr3_aa: ASSQESGLGYT

j_call: TRBJ2-5
clone_size: -
v_call: TRBV5-1
cdr3_aa: ASSLGRGAQETQY

j_call: TRBJ2-2
clone_size: -
v_call: TRBV5-1
cdr3_aa: ASSLAANTGELF

j_call: TRBJ2-5
clone_size: once
v_call: TRBV12-3/TRBV12-4
cdr3_aa: ASSFDPSMIQY

j_call: TRBJ2-7
clone_size: -
v_call: TRBV2
cdr3_aa: ASLRGEEQY

j_call: TRBJ2-7
clone_size: once
v_call: TRBV19
cdr3_aa: ASNRTGFGSYEQY

j_call: TRBJ1-2
clone_size: -
v_call: TRBV21-1
cdr3_aa: ASSKNRGRGYYGYT

j_call: TRBJ1-2
clone_size: -
v_call: TRBV12-5
cdr3_aa: ASGLVPSSLNYGYT

j_call: TRBJ2-4
clone_size: -
v_call: TRBV30
cdr3_aa: AWSEQGGAKNIQY

j_call: TRBJ2-2
clone_size: once
v_call: TRBV5-4
cdr3_aa: ASSYDMPRNTGELF

j_call: TRBJ1-1
clone_size: -
v_call: TRBV7-9
cdr3_aa: ASSSLENTEAF